The entry that follows covers one TCR beta chain sequence. Its antigen is unknown. The sample is drawn from a study of Ad26.COV2.S vaccination and SARS-CoV-2 variants. On the study more broadly: By the intramuscular route, Ad26.COV2.S was given once, or twice 56 days apart. Study-level results: Higher spike-specific TCR breadth was found in vaccine recipients than in placebo recipients.

Clones were sequenced by immunoSEQ multiplex PCR, and TCRdb holds only the in-frame ones, with some missing. The sample holds around 300,000 clones; roughly 90% are singletons and the top ten take about 5%. CDR3 length: 13 residues. Trimming cost V 0 bases and J 6 bases, with 9 bases left between them. The germline V gene encodes CDR1 SGHTA and CDR2 FQGNSA. The treatment: approximately 18 received Ad26.COV2.S at low or high dose, single or two shots; 5 received placebo; per-sample allocation not given. All samples were drawn on day 63, counting from the first vaccine or placebo injection. The sequences come from peripheral blood, collected in a trial of Ad26.COV2.S vaccine versus placebo. This rearrangement joins TRBV7-2 to TRBJ2-7, with D maybe TRBD2 (5 bases). This clonotype originated in a person between 18 and 59 years old who received the Ad26.COV2.S COVID-19 vaccine or a placebo. The CDR3 bases are TGTGCCAGCAGCTTAGCGGGAGTTGGCGAGCAGTACGTC. The encoded protein is CASSLAGVGEQYV.